This T cell receptor beta chain appears in the sequencing data of a study of blood T cell repertoires in COVID-19. Turning to the study itself: T cells, B-cell-depleted T cells, or PBMCs supplied cDNA or gDNA.

Original processing notes: Nucleated cell counts were estimated from reference gene primer amplification. The method was immunoSEQ multiplex PCR; TCRdb's version includes in-frame clones alone and lacks a portion of them. V and J calls and clone size are as listed in that table; D and trimming were resolved from the DNA. The data show approximately 160,000 clones, with roughly nine tenths seen just once and under 5% held by the top ten. Germline V CDR1 and CDR2: SNHLY, FYNNEI. The J segment lost 6 bases and the V segment lost 2 bases, leaving 3 bases of the junction unmatched. The CDR3 extends over 15 amino acids.

Sequenced material: peripheral blood. This sequence was found in a woman aged 70 to 79 with acute or convalescent COVID-19. This chain uses TRBV2 with TRBJ1-6; 8 bases match TRBD1. CDR3 bases: TGTGCCAGCAGTGAACAGGGGGCGCGTAATTCACCCCTCCACTTT. The encoded protein is CASSEQGARNSPLHF.